These 31 T cell receptor beta chains were all obtained from the same sample, sequenced in a study of shared clonotypes between healthy human individuals (dated by TCRdb to between 2020 and 2021). Library preparation used the immunoSEQ multiplex PCR assay. Sourced from immuneACCESS, this table was stored by TCRdb with only in-frame sequences that have V and J called. A share of the clones is absent; for the studies checked, an unresolved V gene accounts for under half, and the remainder has no known explanation. The sample records just over 2,000,000 clones, roughly 94% of which are singletons. About 0.13% of the sample belongs to the ten largest clones. The sequenced sample consisted of naive CD4+ T cells sorted from blood. The cell subset or site tag for this specimen amounts to: CD45RA+ positively selected. The source of these receptors is a man aged 18-30 years in good health.

This sequence joins TRBV4-1 and TRBJ2-3; D is uncertain. The CDR3 contains 15 residues. Germline assignment: CDR1 MGHRA and CDR2 YSYEKL. V dropped 0 bases and J dropped 2 bases, with 9 bases sitting between them. The CDR3 nucleotides read TGCGCCAGCAGCCAAGATGGCGCGTCCACAGATACGCAGTATTTT. Amino acids: CASSQDGASTDTQYF.

The gene calls are TRBV6-6 and TRBJ1-2, with 9 bases aligning to TRBD1. Germline-derived CDR1 and CDR2 are MNHNY and SVGAGI (reference sequence). The CDR3 runs 16 residues. J lost 5 bases, V lost 0 bases, and 7 bases had no gene match. CDR3 amino acids: CASSYSTTGQGYGYTF. The CDR3 DNA reads as TGTGCCAGCAGTTACTCGACTACGGGACAGGGATATGGCTACACCTTC.

The chain carries TRBV6-5 and TRBJ2-5; D is ambiguous. Trimming left V 8 bases short and J 0 bases short, with 7 bases between. The CDR3 is made up of 12 amino acids. Per the germline V gene, CDR1 is MNHEY and CDR2 is SVGAGI. CDR3 residues: CASRRNQETQYF. The CDR3 DNA sequence: TGTGCCAGCCGACGCAACCAAGAGACCCAGTACTTC.

There are many counts of this clone. The V call is TRBV25-1, the J call TRBJ1-1; D gene unclear. This CDR3 contains 13 residues. The germline CDR1 and CDR2 sequences are MGHDK and SYGVNS. V was cut by 2 bases and J by 7 bases, with 11 bases left in between. CDR3 sequence reads: CASSEQGPHEAFF. CDR3 DNA sequence: TGTGCCAGCAGTGAACAAGGGCCCCATGAAGCTTTCTTT. Full variable domain (remainder filled in from reference TRBV25-1 and TRBJ1-1): EADIYQTPRYLVIGTGKKITLECSQTMGHDKMYWYQQDPGMELHLIHYSYGVNSTEKGDLSSESTVSRIRTEHFPLTLESARPSHTSQYLCASSEQGPHEAFFGQGTRLTVV.

The rearrangement uses TRBV5-4 and TRBJ2-1; TRBD2 matches 12 bases. With V trimmed by 4 bases and J by 5 bases, 4 bases remained unmatched. CDR1 is SGHNT, CDR2 YYREEE, per germline (reference sequence). This CDR3 spans 15 amino acids. This CDR3 is CASSSGLAGNNEQFF. DNA for the CDR3: TGTGCCAGCAGCAGCGGACTAGCGGGAAACAATGAGCAGTTCTTC.

J is TRBJ2-1 and V is TRBV2; no clear D gene. The germline CDR1 and CDR2 sequences are SNHLY and FYNNEI. Trimming stripped 6 bases from V and 12 bases from J, with 15 bases between. This CDR3 region has 12 residues. The CDR3 is CASSPGPPRQFF. As DNA, the CDR3 is TGTGCCAGCAGCCCCGGACCACCCCGGCAGTTCTTC.

The J gene is TRBJ1-5, the V gene TRBV27, with no clear D. The V gene's germline CDR1 is MNHEY and CDR2 SMNVEV (reference sequence). The V end lost 6 bases, the J end lost 3 bases, and 27 bases lay between the germline ends. This CDR3 contains 19 residues. CDR3 sequence: CASSVKGRIGRTLNQPQHF. CDR3 DNA: TGTGCCAGCAGCGTAAAGGGCCGGATCGGGCGCACCCTCAATCAGCCCCAGCATTTT.

As concerns this clone: This specimen includes other DNA sequences encoding the same CDR3. V gene TRBV6-5 combines with J gene TRBJ1-1; the D is unclear. Trimming pared 6 bases from V and 3 bases from J, leaving 11 bases between. Per germline, CDR1 MNHEY and CDR2 SVGAGI. The CDR3 has 13 residues. The CDR3 DNA reads TGTGCCAGCAGCCGGAGGGCAGACACTGAAGCTTTCTTT. Protein sequence: CASSRRADTEAFF.

This chain joins TRBV25-1 and TRBJ1-6; D possibly corresponds to TRBD1 (5 bases). Germline values: CDR1 MGHDK, CDR2 SYGVNS. V was cut by 7 bases and J by 13 bases, with 14 bases left in between. CDR3 length: 12 residues. The CDR3 nucleotides are TGTGCCAGCACTGCGGGGCAGGCGCCCCTCCACTTT. The encoded protein is CASTAGQAPLHF.

This chain joins TRBV7-8 and TRBJ1-1; D is uncertain. This CDR3 region has 14 residues. CDR1 SGHVS and CDR2 FQNEAQ come from the germline V gene. V shed 6 bases and J shed 6 bases, with 17 bases lying between them. The CDR3 DNA reads TGTGCCAGCAGGCCTATGGCCGGGGTCGCTGAAGCTTTCTTT. Protein: CASRPMAGVAEAFF.

This rearrangement joins TRBV2 to TRBJ2-3; the match to TRBD2 covers 13 bases. The CDR3 loop spans 15 amino acids. Germline lookup yields CDR1 SNHLY and CDR2 FYNNEI. V lost 6 bases and J lost 6; bases outside the gene matches: 6. CDR3 amino acids: CASRRLAGGVDTQYF. For the CDR3, the DNA is TGTGCCAGCAGGAGACTAGCGGGGGGAGTTGATACGCAGTATTTT.

This clone occurred a few times. The rearrangement joins TRBV5-6 to TRBJ1-6; no reliable D call. The germline gives CDR1 SGHDT, CDR2 YYEEEE. V shed 0 bases and J shed 2 bases, with 6 bases lying between them. The CDR3 length is 15 residues. CDR3 DNA: TGTGCCAGCAGCTTGGATTGGCCCTATAATTCACCCCTCCACTTT. As protein: CASSLDWPYNSPLHF.

The chain links TRBV19 to TRBJ1-4; a possible D gene is TRBD1 (5 bases). The CDR3 consists of 13 residues. The germline V gene has CDR1 LNHDA and CDR2 SQIVND (reference sequence). V was shortened by 5 bases and J by 8 bases, with 12 bases between the two germline ends. In DNA form, the CDR3 reads TGTGCCAGTAGTCCCCCGGGGCGGGAAAAACTGTTTTTT. This sequence encodes CASSPPGREKLFF.

As regards this clone: The same CDR3 can be traced to other DNA sequences in this sample. The V and J genes are TRBV7-9 and TRBJ1-5; the D is unclear. With 1 base removed from V and 6 bases from J, the gap between germline ends came to 4 bases. The CDR3 is 12 residues long. CDR1 is SEHNR and CDR2 is FQNEAQ in the germline V gene (reference sequence). Here the CDR3 DNA reads TGTGCCAGCAGCTTAGGAAGTCAGCCCCAGCATTTT. Translated: CASSLGSQPQHF.

The chain is built from TRBV6-5 and TRBJ2-7, with 11 bases lining up with TRBD2. Germline V gives CDR1 MNHEY, CDR2 SVGAGI. CDR3 size: 15 residues. The trim removed 2 bases at V and 5 bases at J, leaving 5 bases unmatched. The CDR3 DNA sequence: TGTGCCAGCAGTTACCTAGCGGGGGGACAGAACGAGCAGTACTTC. Translating it yields CASSYLAGGQNEQYF.

The V call is TRBV7-9, the J call TRBJ2-1; 8 bases fit TRBD1. The CDR3 is 16 amino acids. Germline loops: CDR1 SEHNR, CDR2 FQNEAQ (reference sequence). The J segment lost 0 bases and the V segment lost 4 bases, leaving 5 bases of the junction unmatched. CDR3 DNA sequence: TGTGCCAGCAGCTCCCAAGGACAGGGCTCCTACAATGAGCAGTTCTTC. Translated, it gives CASSSQGQGSYNEQFF.

CDR3 in amino acids: CASSLFTGVFTEAFF. The DNA of the CDR3 is TGTGCCAGCAGCCTTTTTACAGGGGTCTTCACTGAAGCTTTCTTT. The chain is built from TRBV28 and TRBJ1-1; 7 positions agree with TRBD1. The CDR3 is 15 amino acids. V lost 6 bases to trimming and J lost 4 bases; unmatched junction nucleotides: 11. The germline V gene encodes CDR1 MDHEN and CDR2 SYDVKM.

V gene TRBV7-2 combines with J gene TRBJ2-7; perhaps D is TRBD1 or TRBD2 (5 bases each). Trimming removed 4 bases from V and 1 base from J, with 17 bases in between. The germline V gene has CDR1 SGHTA and CDR2 FQGNSA. The CDR3 consists of 16 residues. The CDR3 nucleotides are TGTGCCAGCAGCTCGGGGCTAGCTCATCGGTCCTACGAGCAGTACTTC. Protein product: CASSSGLAHRSYEQYF.

This clone was detected once. The chain is built from TRBV6-6 and TRBJ2-7, with TRBD1 identical over 12 bases. The CDR3 covers 15 residues. Germline trimming cut 5 bases from V and 6 bases from J; bases unmatched to any gene: 8. Germline V gene sequence: CDR1 MNHNY, CDR2 SVGAGI (reference sequence). The CDR3 region is CASSPGTGGKGEQYF. CDR3 sequence (DNA): TGTGCCAGCAGTCCCGGGACAGGGGGCAAGGGCGAGCAGTACTTC.

This chain uses TRBV2 with TRBJ1-3; 7 bases map to TRBD1. CDR3 size: 15 residues. The junction had 8 bases not matched to a gene; V was cut back by 1 base and J by 8 bases. Germline V gene sequence: CDR1 SNHLY, CDR2 FYNNEI. CDR3 nucleotides: TGTGCCAGCAGTGAAGAAAGGGGGCCGGGATACACCATATATTTT. Amino acids: CASSEERGPGYTIYF.

A remark on this clone: Additional DNA sequences in this sample encode the identical CDR3. The rearrangement uses TRBV5-1 and TRBJ2-2, with a possible D match to TRBD2 (6 bases). The CDR3 runs 16 residues. Looked up from germline, CDR1 is SGHRS and CDR2 is YFSETQ. Trimming removed 0 bases at V and 0 bases at J, with 9 bases between. The DNA of the CDR3 is TGCGCCAGCAGCTTGGCCGGGACTTCGAACACCGGGGAGCTGTTTTTT. Its translation: CASSLAGTSNTGELFF.

This clone was picked up one time. V gene TRBV5-1 combines with J gene TRBJ1-6; D unclear. The CDR3 loop spans 15 amino acids. Trimming removed 3 bases at V and 3 bases at J, with 10 bases between. CDR1 and CDR2 (germline): SGHRS, YFSETQ. CDR3 protein: CASSSGAGYNSPLHF. DNA of the CDR3: TGCGCCAGCAGCTCCGGAGCCGGCTATAATTCACCCCTCCACTTT.

The chain combines TRBV7-2 with TRBJ2-3; no clear D gene. Germline V CDR1 and CDR2: SGHTA, FQGNSA. The CDR3 covers 13 residues. Trimming pared 6 bases from V and 6 bases from J, leaving 13 bases between. The CDR3 bases are TGTGCCAGCAGTCCTCCCCCTCTGGATACGCAGTATTTT. Its protein is CASSPPPLDTQYF.

The V call is TRBV11-2, the J call TRBJ2-5, with no clear D. Germline loops: CDR1 SGHAT, CDR2 FQNNGV. Deletions cut 3 bases from V and 5 bases from J, with 13 bases between. The CDR3 length is 14 residues. The CDR3 bases are TGTGCCAGCAGCTTGGTCCCTCCAGCGGAGACCCAGTACTTC. Its protein is CASSLVPPAETQYF.

This clone was counted a single time. The rearrangement joins TRBV28 to TRBJ1-1; no clear D gene. Germline V CDR1 and CDR2: MDHEN, SYDVKM. The CDR3 is made up of 14 amino acids. V shed 7 bases and J shed 0 bases, with 12 bases lying between them. The DNA of the CDR3 is TGTGCCAGCACCCGACCAAGCTTGAACACTGAAGCTTTCTTT. Its protein is CASTRPSLNTEAFF. Complete variable domain (other parts from reference TRBV28 and TRBJ1-1): DVKVTQSSRYLVKRTGEKVFLECVQDMDHENMFWYRQDPGLGLRLIYFSYDVKMKEKGDIPEGYSVSREKKERFSLILESASTNQTSMYLCASTRPSLNTEAFFGQGTRLTVV.

V usage is TRBV25-1 and J usage is TRBJ2-7; D is perhaps TRBD1 or TRBD2 (5 bases each). The CDR3 is 14 amino acids. Germline V gene sequence: CDR1 MGHDK, CDR2 SYGVNS. V was clipped by 8 bases and J by 3 bases, with 17 bases between them. CDR3 sequence: CASSRDGSVYEQYF. In nucleotides, the CDR3 is TGTGCCAGCTCCCGGGACGGATCCGTCTACGAGCAGTACTTC.

The chain carries TRBV6-1 and TRBJ2-5, with D possibly TRBD1 on 6 matching bases. The length of the CDR3 is 11 residues. Germline values: CDR1 MNHNS, CDR2 SASEGT. Trimming removed 8 bases from V and 7 bases from J, with 11 bases in between. Here the CDR3 reads CASYREGTQYF. Written as DNA, the CDR3 is TGTGCCAGCTACAGGGAAGGGACCCAGTACTTC.

This clone was recorded only once. The chain links TRBV5-6 to TRBJ2-7; 10 bases align to TRBD2. CDR1 is SGHDT, CDR2 YYEEEE, per germline. The CDR3 sequence is 15 residues long. V lost 2 bases, J lost 1 base, and 3 bases stayed unmatched. Here the CDR3 reads CASSLGTSVSYEQYF. The DNA for the CDR3 is TGTGCCAGCAGCTTAGGGACTAGCGTTTCCTACGAGCAGTACTTC. The whole variable domain, remainder taken from reference TRBV5-6 and TRBJ2-7, is DAGVTQSPTHLIKTRGQQVTLRCSPKSGHDTVSWYQQALGQGPQFIFQYYEEEERQRGNFPDRFSGHQFPNYSSELNVNALLLGDSALYLCASSLGTSVSYEQYFGPGTRLTVT.

The V and J genes are TRBV6-1 and TRBJ2-7, with 11 bases identical to TRBD2. With V trimmed by 6 bases and J by 1 base, 5 bases remained unmatched. The CDR3 spans 15 residues. Germline-derived CDR1 and CDR2 are MNHNS and SASEGT. The CDR3 nucleotides are TGTGCCAGCAGGGAGGGACTAGCGGAATCCTACGAGCAGTACTTC. Residues: CASREGLAESYEQYF.

This sequence joins TRBV27 and TRBJ2-3; a possible D gene is TRBD1 (8 bases). Trimming stripped 5 bases from V and 5 bases from J, with 20 bases between. The CDR3 totals 16 residues. The germline V gene encodes CDR1 MNHEY and CDR2 SMNVEV (reference sequence). CDR3 DNA: TGTGCCAGCAGTCCAGGGGGCGGGAGAGCGGGAGATACGCAGTATTTT. It is translated as CASSPGGGRAGDTQYF.

This clone was detected only once. The chain employs TRBV28 and TRBJ1-6; D remains ambiguous. Germline lookup yields CDR1 MDHEN and CDR2 SYDVKM. The V gene lost 10 bases and the J gene lost 3 bases, with 13 bases spanning the gap. This CDR3 spans 14 amino acids. CDR3 amino acids: CATIPSGYNSPLHF. The CDR3 nucleotides are TGTGCCACCATCCCGTCGGGCTATAATTCACCCCTCCACTTT.